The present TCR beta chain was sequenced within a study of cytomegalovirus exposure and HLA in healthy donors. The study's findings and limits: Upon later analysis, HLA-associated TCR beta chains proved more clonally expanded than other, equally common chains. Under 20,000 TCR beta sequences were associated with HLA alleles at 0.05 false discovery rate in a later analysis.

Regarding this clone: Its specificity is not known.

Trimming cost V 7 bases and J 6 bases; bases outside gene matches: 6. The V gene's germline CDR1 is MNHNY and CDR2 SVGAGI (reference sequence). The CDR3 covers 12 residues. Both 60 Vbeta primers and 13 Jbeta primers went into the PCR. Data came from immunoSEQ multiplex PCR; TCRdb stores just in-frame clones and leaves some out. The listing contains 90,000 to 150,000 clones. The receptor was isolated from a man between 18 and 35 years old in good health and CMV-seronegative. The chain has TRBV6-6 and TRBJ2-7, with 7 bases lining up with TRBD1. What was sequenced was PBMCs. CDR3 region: CASTGGSVEQYF. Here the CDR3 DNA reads TGTGCCAGCACAGGGGGATCGGTCGAGCAGTACTTC.